This T cell receptor (beta chain) is from a study of blood T cells in healthy people across ages. Broader study findings: The donors' CMV status was not determined, possibly confounding changes in expanded clonotypes. TCR beta diversity correlated strongly with naive T cell percentage.

Note on this clonotype: Its target is unknown.

Using a J-beta primer mix together with a sample-barcoded 5' primer, a second PCR was run for roughly 6 to 12 cycles. TCRdb passed the 5' RACE reads through MiXCR, listing each CDR3 protein once. The profile shows about 620,000 distinct CDR3 sequences, more than 20% of them singletons. Healthy Caucasians from Russia aged about 6 to 90 served as donors. The CDR3 spans 19 residues. The sample taken for sequencing was blood. This sequence originates from a man between 65 and 85 years old in good health. The chain joins TRBV21-1 to TRBJ2-3; the table's D call, TRBD2, has no DNA check behind it. TRBV21-1 is noted as a pseudogene. This CDR3 is CASPDQSGWSSGSTDTQYF. The CDR3 DNA reads as TGTGCCAGCCCGGACCAATCAGGGTGGAGTAGCGGAAGCACAGATACGCAGTATTTT.